Described below is a single TCR beta chain sequence and its context. The V and J ends lost 1 base and 0 bases, in that order; junction bases with no gene match: 9. This CDR3 has 18 residues. Looked up from germline, CDR1 is SGHVS and CDR2 is FQNEAQ. The sample originates from a study of blood T cell repertoires in COVID-19. As originally analysed: Estimation of nucleated cell counts relied on the amplification of reference gene primers. This table comes from immunoSEQ multiplex PCR, and its TCRdb copy is limited to in-frame clones, with some not included. V, J and clone size reflect that table, while D and trimming were determined from the DNA. The table lists roughly 21,000 clones, 65% to 90% of them singletons.

The chain has TRBV7-8 and TRBJ1-3, with 7 bases aligning to TRBD1. Sequencing input: peripheral blood. This TCR derives from a human donor with acute or convalescent COVID-19. The donor label of this sample is uncertain. CDR3: CASSLGTGPSSSGNTIYF. Written as DNA, the CDR3 is TGTGCCAGCAGCTTAGGGACAGGTCCATCTAGCTCTGGAAACACCATATATTTT.